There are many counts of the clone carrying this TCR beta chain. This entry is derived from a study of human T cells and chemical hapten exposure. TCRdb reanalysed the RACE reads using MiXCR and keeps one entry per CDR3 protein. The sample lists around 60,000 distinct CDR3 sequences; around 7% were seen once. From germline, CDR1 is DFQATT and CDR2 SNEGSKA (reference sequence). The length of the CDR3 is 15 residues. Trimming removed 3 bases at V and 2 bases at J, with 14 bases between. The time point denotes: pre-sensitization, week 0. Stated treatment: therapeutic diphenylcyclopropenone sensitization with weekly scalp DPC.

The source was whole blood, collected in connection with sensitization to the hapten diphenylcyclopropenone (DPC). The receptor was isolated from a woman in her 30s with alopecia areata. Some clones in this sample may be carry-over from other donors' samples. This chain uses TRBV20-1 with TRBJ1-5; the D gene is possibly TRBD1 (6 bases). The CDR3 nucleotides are TGCAGTGCTAGTCAAGGAGGGGGGGGCAATCAGCCCCAGCATTTT. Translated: CSASQGGGGNQPQHF.